These T cell receptor beta chains were read from a single sample in a study of T cell changes during pregnancy in multiple sclerosis. The data were produced by immunoSEQ multiplex PCR, yet TCRdb's version contains in-frame clones alone and is incomplete. The repertoire has about 48,000 clones, 94% of them found once; the top ten carry under 0.55%. The sequences come from CD4+ T cells from peripheral blood mononuclear cells, collected in the first trimester of pregnancy. The receptors were sampled from a female donor with multiple sclerosis, enrolled in a pregnancy study. CDR3s leave out the opening cysteine and the closing phenylalanine or tryptophan.

V gene	J gene	CDR3 protein
TRBV4-1	TRBJ2-5	ASSQSGQGQETQY
TRBV5-1	TRBJ1-4	ASSLAGPGGGEKLF
TRBV6-1	TRBJ2-1	ASTLSGGASDEQF
TRBV7-8	TRBJ2-7	ASSLVVFTGSNEQY
TRBV6-5	TRBJ2-3	ASSPQGATQY
TRBV20-1	TRBJ2-5	SARRQETQY
TRBV12-2	TRBJ2-3	ASRPEAHDTQY
TRBV9	TRBJ1-1	ASSARTDTEAF
TRBV2	TRBJ1-5	ASSGRYRGPSLPNQPQH
TRBV10-3	TRBJ2-5	AISESDREETQY